This T cell receptor beta chain was found in a study of beta chain features in type 1 diabetes. General study points: Fewer insertions but more deletions were seen at VDJ junctions in type 1 diabetes patients. Among all four CD4+ subsets, Type 1 diabetes patients had TCRB CDR3s that were moderately but significantly shorter.

Concerning this clone: The antigen remains undetermined.

The study reverse transcribed the entire isolated RNA, so it sequenced expressed TCRB transcripts. Clones were sequenced by immunoSEQ multiplex PCR, and TCRdb holds only the in-frame ones, with some missing. Among 250,000 to 300,000 clones listed, roughly 24% were seen once. The source material was naive CD4+ T cells from blood. This TCR derives from a woman between 25 and 40 years old with type 1 diabetes.

The CDR3 spells CASSLLGSSYNEQFF. DNA for the CDR3: TGTGCCAGCAGCCTCCTTGGGAGCTCCTACAATGAGCAGTTCTTC. The V gene is TRBV7-2, the J gene TRBJ2-1, with TRBD2 as a possible D gene (5 bases). CDR1 is SGHTA and CDR2 is FQGNSA in the germline V gene. V was pared by 5 bases and J by 0 bases, with 11 bases between. The CDR3 covers 15 residues.